This is a list of T cell receptor beta chains from one sample in a study of T cells in Graves' hyperthyroidism and ophthalmopathy. TCRdb reprocessed the multiplex PCR reads with MiXCR, giving one entry per CDR3 protein. Counted here are approximately 400,000 distinct CDR3 sequences, 15% occurring once; the ten biggest clones make up 32%. Sequenced input: blood. The receptors stem from a woman aged 25 to 39 with Graves' hyperthyroidism. CDR3s include the opening cysteine and the closing phenylalanine or tryptophan. The D gene is left open where the match is weak. Size is stated for part of the rows, as once, few or many counts, or as a class when the clone is expanded.

>TRBD1|TRBV24-1|TRBJ2-5|-
CATSDSRTGGETQYF
TGTGCCACCAGTGATTCGAGGACAGGCGGGGAGACCCAGTACTTC
>TRBD2|TRBV28|TRBJ2-6|many
CASSSLAGGANVLTF
TGTGCCAGCAGTTCACTAGCGGGTGGGGCCAACGTCCTGACTTTC
>TRBD2|TRBV4-1|TRBJ2-5|-
CASSQEEGLAGDQETQYF
TGCGCCAGCAGCCAAGAAGAAGGACTAGCGGGAGACCAAGAGACCCAGTACTTC
>-|TRBV24-1|TRBJ1-2|few
CATSDPPGVDGYTF
TGTGCCACCAGTGACCCTCCGGGGGTGGATGGCTACACCTTC
>-|TRBV6-1|TRBJ1-2|few
CASSDRYGYTF
TGTGCCAGCAGTGACCGGTATGGCTACACCTTC
>-|TRBV20-1|TRBJ1-2|many
CSARDGTGYGYTF
TGCAGTGCTAGAGATGGTACAGGCTATGGCTACACCTTC
>-|TRBV5-1|TRBJ1-1|many
CASSSGNTEAFF
TGCGCCAGCAGTTCCGGGAACACTGAAGCTTTCTTT
>-|TRBV6-1|TRBJ2-1|-
CASTSSPGHEQFF
TGTGCCAGCACCTCAAGCCCGGGCCATGAGCAGTTCTTC
>-|TRBV9|TRBJ2-3|-
CASSVGVWGTDTQYF
TGTGCCAGCAGCGTAGGAGTGTGGGGCACAGATACGCAGTATTTT
>-|TRBV7-3|TRBJ1-5|-
CASSLRSGDQPQHF
TGTGCCAGCAGCTTAAGGTCAGGGGATCAGCCCCAGCATTTT
>TRBD2|TRBV24-1|TRBJ2-1|many
CATSDPLAGESNEQFF
TGTGCCACCAGTGACCCTCTAGCGGGAGAATCCAATGAGCAGTTCTTC
>-|TRBV20-1|TRBJ2-1|-
CSATRGGGAGSSYNEQFF
TGCAGTGCCACAAGAGGGGGGGGGGCCGGGAGCTCCTACAATGAGCAGTTCTTC
>-|TRBV9|TRBJ2-5|few
CASSVGDGGETQYF
TGTGCCAGCAGCGTAGGTGACGGGGGAGAGACCCAGTACTTC
>TRBD2|TRBV9|TRBJ2-2|-
CASSAFSGTSGRSGELFF
TGTGCCAGCAGCGCCTTTAGTGGGACTAGCGGGAGATCGGGGGAGCTGTTTTTT
>TRBD1|TRBV29-1|TRBJ2-5|-
CSVELDRGKETQYF
TGCAGCGTTGAACTCGACAGGGGTAAAGAGACCCAGTACTTC
>TRBD2|TRBV29-1|TRBJ2-7|many
CSVRLAATYEQYF
TGCAGCGTTCGACTAGCGGCAACCTACGAGCAGTACTTC
>TRBD2|TRBV20-1|TRBJ2-1|-
CSANLAGGNEQFF
TGCAGTGCTAATCTAGCGGGGGGGAATGAGCAGTTCTTC
>-|TRBV5-1|TRBJ2-5|few
CASSEARESQYF
TGCGCCAGCAGTGAGGCGCGGGAAAGTCAGTACTTC
>-|TRBV27|TRBJ1-1|many
CASIGLGPEAFF
TGTGCCAGCATCGGATTGGGCCCTGAAGCTTTCTTT
>TRBD1|TRBV5-1|TRBJ2-2|-
CASSGQGPTGELFF
TGCGCCAGCAGTGGACAGGGCCCCACCGGGGAGCTGTTTTTT
>-|TRBV5-1|TRBJ2-7|-
CASSLGQGIDEQYF
TGCGCCAGCAGCTTGGGGCAGGGGATCGACGAGCAGTACTTC
>-|TRBV7-2|TRBJ2-7|few
CASSLASMSYEQYF
TGTGCCAGCAGCTTAGCCTCCATGAGCTACGAGCAGTACTTC
>TRBD2|TRBV29-1|TRBJ2-7|few
CSVRELAGGREQYF
TGCAGCGTCCGCGAACTAGCGGGAGGGCGCGAGCAGTACTTC
>TRBD2|TRBV20-1|TRBJ2-1|many
CSARVRDYDNSEQFF
TGCAGTGCTAGAGTCCGGGACTATGATAACAGTGAGCAGTTCTTC
>-|TRBV28|TRBJ1-1|many
CASTHSGVGDTEAFF
TGTGCCAGCACCCATTCCGGGGTCGGCGACACTGAAGCTTTCTTT
>-|TRBV5-1|TRBJ2-1|-
CASSLVRGVHNEQFF
TGCGCCAGCAGCTTGGTGCGCGGGGTGCACAATGAGCAGTTCTTC
>TRBD1|TRBV12-3/TRBV12-4|TRBJ1-5|many
CASSLAGGSNQPQHF
TGTGCCAGCAGTTTGGCAGGGGGGAGCAATCAGCCCCAGCATTTT
>TRBD1|TRBV19|TRBJ2-2|few
CASIGYQGANTGELFF
TGTGCCAGTATCGGCTATCAGGGGGCGAACACCGGGGAGCTGTTTTTT
>-|TRBV20-1|TRBJ1-5|many
CSARGAVSANQPQHF
TGCAGTGCTAGAGGAGCGGTATCGGCCAATCAGCCCCAGCATTTT
>-|TRBV20-1|TRBJ1-6|-
CSARGRGGSYNSPLHF
TGCAGTGCTAGGGGACGGGGTGGGTCCTATAATTCACCCCTCCACTTT
>-|TRBV28|TRBJ1-5|few
CASRTPRGRQPQHF
TGTGCCAGCAGAACCCCCAGGGGCCGACAGCCCCAGCATTTT
>-|TRBV29-1|TRBJ1-2|-
CSVEDFGYGYTF
TGCAGCGTTGAAGATTTCGGATATGGCTACACCTTC
>-|TRBV9|TRBJ2-7|many
CASARTSPSYEQYF
TGTGCCAGCGCAAGAACTAGCCCCTCCTACGAGCAGTACTTC
>TRBD1|TRBV7-2|TRBJ2-5|many
CASSFWTGGIVTQYF
TGTGCCAGCAGCTTCTGGACAGGGGGGATAGTGACCCAGTACTTC
>-|TRBV29-1|TRBJ2-3|-
CSVTAVGAPTDTQYF
TGCAGCGTTACCGCGGTCGGGGCGCCCACAGATACGCAGTATTTT
>TRBD2|TRBV29-1|TRBJ2-3|few
CSVERLAGGGGTQYF
TGCAGCGTTGAGCGCCTAGCGGGAGGAGGGGGTACGCAGTATTTT
>TRBD2|TRBV24-1|TRBJ2-5|few
CATSDSSGGPETQYF
TGTGCCACCAGTGATTCCTCGGGAGGGCCGGAGACCCAGTACTTC
>TRBD2|TRBV5-8|TRBJ2-1|few
CASSWGLAEQFF
TGTGCCAGCAGCTGGGGACTAGCGGAGCAGTTCTTC
>-|TRBV6-2/TRBV6-3|TRBJ2-5|few
CASSYSRRDIKLETQYF
TGTGCCAGCAGTTACTCACGCAGGGATATTAAGTTGGAGACCCAGTACTTC
>-|TRBV5-1|TRBJ2-4|-
CASSLAPQNIQYF
TGCGCCAGCAGCTTGGCTCCCCAAAACATTCAGTACTTC
>-|TRBV20-1|TRBJ2-1|-
CSARQDAYNEQFF
TGCAGTGCTCGACAGGACGCCTACAATGAGCAGTTCTTC
>-|TRBV28|TRBJ2-7|many
CASSLGGPKDDEQYF
TGTGCCAGCAGTTTAGGGGGACCCAAAGATGACGAGCAGTACTTC
>TRBD2|TRBV10-1|TRBJ2-1|many
CASSDRGSSYNEQFF
TGCGCCAGCAGTGATCGCGGGAGCTCCTACAATGAGCAGTTCTTC
>TRBD2|TRBV2|TRBJ2-5|many
CASRSGGGYIPPEETQYF
TGTGCCAGCAGATCGGGGGGGGGCTACATTCCCCCTGAAGAGACCCAGTACTTC
>-|TRBV3-1|TRBJ1-3|many
CASSQALSLDSGNTIYF
TGTGCCAGCAGCCAAGCCCTCTCACTCGACTCTGGAAACACCATATATTTT
>-|TRBV18|TRBJ2-5|many
CASSPPEETQYF
TGTGCCAGCTCACCACCGGAGGAGACCCAGTACTTC
>-|TRBV7-2|TRBJ2-1|few
CASSPTRGGPYNEQFF
TGTGCCAGCAGCCCTACTAGGGGCGGGCCCTACAATGAGCAGTTCTTC